This T cell receptor beta chain was profiled in a study of regulatory T cells in long-lasting Graves disease. This clonotype was picked up many times. CDR3 regions were amplified by Arm-PCR using iRepertoire HTBI primers to build TCR beta libraries. TCRdb re-derived calls from the multiplex PCR reads in MiXCR, one entry per CDR3 protein. The sample yields around 500,000 distinct CDR3 sequences, about 14% seen once. This CDR3 is built from 15 residues. Germline CDR1 and CDR2: SGHRS and YFSETQ. The germline V and J ends were trimmed by 2 bases and 6 bases, with 15 bases remaining between them. Time point in this sample: newly diagnosed GD, antithyroid drugs for less than 3 months. From RNA extracted from PBMCs, the TCR library was made. In addition, the sample was reused for a study of T cells in Graves' hyperthyroidism and ophthalmopathy. That report adds: Each patient was aged 18 to 65 and had newly diagnosed hyperthyroidism of under 2 months' duration.

The chain recombines TRBV5-1 with TRBJ2-1; D tentatively reads TRBD1 or TRBD2 (5 bases each). The starting material was peripheral blood mononuclear cells (PBMCs), obtained at new diagnosis, from a patient treated with antithyroid drugs. The origin of this receptor is a man aged 25 to 40 with Graves disease. The CDR3 nucleotides read TGCGCCAGCAGCTTTATTGGAGAGGGGCTCAATGAGCAGTTCTTC. Protein sequence: CASSFIGEGLNEQFF.